This TCR beta chain appears in the sequencing data of a study of cytomegalovirus exposure and HLA in healthy donors. Overall study findings and caveats: Presence/absence analyses rested on an assumption that sequencing depth was roughly uniform across donors. Accurate HLA-A and HLA-B prediction from TCR beta sequences was reported for most subjects. Specificity of a few CMV-associated chains for CMV antigens was verified in vitro. Reportedly, fewer N-insertions than the roughly 700-donor mean appeared in an Asian-associated ancestry cluster in a later analysis.

With 60 Vbeta and 13 Jbeta primers, the PCR was carried out. Some clones are missing from TCRdb's copy, which holds only in-frame ones; the method was immunoSEQ multiplex PCR. This sample has more than 65,000 clones, with almost 80% found just once. This clone has more than one count but fewer than ten. Its matching antigen is unknown. The sequenced sample was PBMCs. This sequence originates from a woman between 40 and 50 years old in good health and CMV-seropositive.

The CDR3, as DNA: TGTGCCAGCAGTGTGGTCCAGCAGGGTGAACTGTTTTTT. Its translation is CASSVVQQGELFF. The chain is built from TRBV6-1 and TRBJ2-2, with D possibly being TRBD1 (5 bases). Germline values: CDR1 MNHNS, CDR2 SASEGT. The CDR3 has 13 amino acids. The V end was cut by 4 bases, the J end by 14 bases, with 17 bases between.